These 30 T cell receptor beta chains were sequenced from one sample in a study of T-cell memory formation after mild COVID-19. TCRdb itself ran the 5' RACE reads through MiXCR, one entry per CDR3 protein. The table records 300,000 to 350,000 distinct CDR3 sequences, roughly an eighth of them present only once. The sequenced sample was PBMCs or a T cell subset sorted from them (not recorded which). The receptors originated from a man younger than 30 who had mild COVID-19 (a few samples of this study predate the infection). Cell type and time point are not known.

This clonotype was seen repeatedly, ten times or more. This chain connects TRBV5-1 to TRBJ2-7; TRBD1 matches 10 bases. CDR1 SGHRS and CDR2 YFSETQ come from the germline V gene. V lost 4 bases to trimming and J lost 6 bases; unmatched junction nucleotides: 7. This CDR3 contains 14 residues. DNA of the CDR3: TGCGCCAGCAGCCCCGGACAGGGGGAATGCGAGCAGTACGTC. It codes for CASSPGQGECEQYV.

This clonotype is medium-sized (0.01 to 0.1%) by share. This sequence joins TRBV5-1 and TRBJ2-5; 7 bases align to TRBD1. CDR3 length: 13 residues. Germline-derived CDR1 and CDR2 are SGHRS and YFSETQ. V lost 4 bases and J lost 2; bases outside the gene matches: 2. Written as DNA, the CDR3 is TGCGCCAGCAGCGGGACAGCGCAAGAGACCCAGTACTTC. It specifies CASSGTAQETQYF.

The chain is built from TRBV2 and TRBJ2-3, with 9 bases aligning to TRBD2. CDR1 is SNHLY and CDR2 is FYNNEI in the germline V gene. V shed 4 bases and J 7 bases; nucleotides not matched to a gene: 9. The CDR3 runs to 15 residues. The DNA for the CDR3 is TGTGCCAGCAGTGCACAGCGGGGGGTCATTAATACGCAGTATTTT. Protein: CASSAQRGVINTQYF.

The J gene is TRBJ1-1, the V gene TRBV25-1; D unclear. This CDR3 is built from 14 residues. V was pared by 1 base and J by 7 bases, with 13 bases between. The germline V gene has CDR1 MGHDK and CDR2 SYGVNS. CDR3 nucleotide sequence: TGTGCCAGCAGTGAATCGCACGCTTTCGGTGAAGCTTTCTTT. Translating gives CASSESHAFGEAFF. Filled out from reference TRBV25-1 and TRBJ1-1, the complete variable domain reads EADIYQTPRYLVIGTGKKITLECSQTMGHDKMYWYQQDPGMELHLIHYSYGVNSTEKGDLSSESTVSRIRTEHFPLTLESARPSHTSQYLCASSESHAFGEAFFGQGTRLTVV.

The gene calls are TRBV20-1 and TRBJ2-3; D perhaps matches TRBD1 (5 bases). The CDR3 is 12 amino acids. Germline values: CDR1 DFQATT, CDR2 SNEGSKA (reference sequence). In nucleotides, the CDR3 is TGCAGCCTTCGACAGAGCACAGATACGCAGTATTTT. Its protein product is CSLRQSTDTQYF.

By sample fraction, this clonotype is medium-sized (0.01 to 0.1%). The gene calls are TRBV20-1 and TRBJ2-1; 7 nucleotides agree with TRBD2. The CDR3 length is 14 residues. CDR1 and CDR2 (germline): DFQATT, SNEGSKA (reference sequence). Trimming removed 6 bases from V and 4 bases from J; junction bases left unmatched: 9. The CDR3 sequence: CSAKNSGGYNEQFF. CDR3 nucleotide sequence: TGCAGTGCCAAGAACTCGGGGGGATACAATGAGCAGTTCTTC.

This rearrangement joins TRBV6-2 or TRBV6-3 to TRBJ2-5; no definite D call. CDR1 is MNHEY and CDR2 is SVGEGT in the germline V gene. V was pared by 4 bases and J by 7 bases, with 13 bases between. This CDR3 has 13 amino acids. The chain's CDR3 is CASSFEDYGTQYF. CDR3 nucleotides: TGTGCCAGCAGTTTTGAGGATTACGGGACCCAGTACTTC.

This clonotype occurred a few times. The DNA of the CDR3 is TGTGCCAGCAGTTTAAGGTCGCAGGCCCTCCCCGGGGAGCTGTTTTTT. It codes for CASSLRSQALPGELFF. The chain uses TRBV27 and TRBJ2-2; D is unclear. Per germline, CDR1 MNHEY and CDR2 SMNVEV (reference sequence). The germline V and J ends were trimmed by 2 bases and 6 bases, with 16 bases remaining between them. This CDR3 contains 16 residues.

The sample holds a few counts of this clonotype. This chain joins TRBV3-1 and TRBJ2-1, with D perhaps matching TRBD2 (6 bases). Trimming left V 1 base short and J 12 bases short, with 13 bases between. Germline lookup yields CDR1 LGHDT and CDR2 YNNKEL (reference sequence). This CDR3 region has 13 residues. The CDR3 DNA follows: TGTGCCAGCAGCCAAGGCTGGGGGGTTGGGCAGTTCTTC. Protein: CASSQGWGVGQFF.

This clonotype showed up just a few times. CDR3 loop: CASSRKSLGMKGEAFF. The DNA of the CDR3 is TGCGCCAGCAGCCGGAAGTCGCTAGGGATGAAGGGTGAAGCTTTCTTT. The rearrangement links TRBV4-1 to TRBJ1-1; D remains ambiguous. V lost 4 bases to trimming and J lost 7 bases, with 22 bases between them. CDR1 and CDR2 from the germline V gene are MGHRA and YSYEKL. The CDR3 contains 16 residues.

This clonotype was counted a few times. The chain uses TRBV9 and TRBJ2-3; D is perhaps TRBD1 or TRBD2 (5 bases each). Germline assignment: CDR1 SGDLS and CDR2 YYNGEE. The CDR3 sequence is 14 residues long. V lost 1 base and J 5 bases, leaving 11 bases between the germline ends. In nucleotides, the CDR3 is TGTGCCAGCAGCGTAATGGGGGAAGGAGATACGCAGTATTTT. Protein: CASSVMGEGDTQYF.

This clonotype was recorded a few times. The chain employs TRBV7-9 and TRBJ2-7; TRBD2 aligns across 10 bases. The CDR3 totals 18 residues. Germline V CDR1 and CDR2: SEHNR, FQNEAQ (reference sequence). Trimming took 3 bases from V and 1 from J; bases not matched to a gene: 12. Written as DNA, the CDR3 is TGTGCCAGCAGCTTGTCTCGAGAACTAGCGGGGCCATCCTACGAGCAGTACGTC. Its protein is CASSLSRELAGPSYEQYV.

The chain carries TRBV6-1 and TRBJ2-7; D might be TRBD2 (7 bases). Germline CDR1 and CDR2: MNHNS and SASEGT. Trimming pared 2 bases from V and 0 bases from J, leaving 11 bases between. The CDR3 contains 15 residues. In DNA form, the CDR3 reads TGTGCCAGCAGTGAAAGGGGGGGGTACTCCTACGAGCAGTACGTC. It is translated as CASSERGGYSYEQYV.

CDR3 nucleotide sequence: TGTGCCAGCAGCTTAGATATGCGGGGGGCCCAAGAGACCCAGTACTTC. Translated: CASSLDMRGAQETQYF. The chain couples TRBV7-2 to TRBJ2-5, with 8 bases aligning to TRBD2. With 1 base clipped from V and 1 base from J, the junction kept 5 bases outside the gene matches. Germline assignment: CDR1 SGHTA and CDR2 FQGNSA. The CDR3 runs 16 residues. Full variable domain (remainder filled in from reference TRBV7-2 and TRBJ2-5): GAGVSQSPSNKVTEKGKDVELRCDPISGHTALYWYRQSLGQGLEFLIYFQGNSAPDKSGLPSDRFSAERTGGSVSTLTIQRTQQEDSAVYLCASSLDMRGAQETQYFGPGTRLLVL.

In the case of this clonotype: A single base separates this from a much larger clone, so it may be a read error. The chain joins TRBV4-1 to TRBJ1-5, with D unclear. Germline V gene lookup returns CDR1 MGHRA and CDR2 YSYEKL. CDR3 size: 15 residues. The V gene lost 0 bases and the J gene lost 0 bases, with 6 bases spanning the gap. The CDR3, as DNA: TGCGCCAGCAGCCAAGATGGGGATAGCAATCAGCCCCAGCATTTT. Amino acid sequence: CASSQDGDSNQPQHF.

In this sample, this clonotype turned up many times. V usage is TRBV5-1 and J usage is TRBJ2-3; TRBD2 aligns across 8 bases. CDR3 length: 15 amino acids. CDR1 and CDR2 (germline): SGHRS, YFSETQ. V lost 3 bases to trimming and J lost 3 bases; unmatched junction nucleotides: 6. CDR3 region: CASSSGLGFTDTQYF. The DNA for the CDR3 is TGCGCCAGCAGCTCGGGACTAGGATTTACAGATACGCAGTATTTT.

This clonotype occurred a few times. The CDR3 DNA reads as TGTGCCAGCTCGGGTCCGGGGGCGGTAAAGACCCAGTACTTC. Residues: CASSGPGAVKTQYF. V gene TRBV7-6 combines with J gene TRBJ2-5; D may correspond to TRBD1 or TRBD2 (6 bases each). Germline loops: CDR1 SGHVS, CDR2 FNYEAQ. The CDR3 is made up of 14 amino acids. V lost 8 bases and J lost 6, with 19 bases in between.

The chain links TRBV2 to TRBJ2-3; either TRBD1 or TRBD2 may fit D (6 bases each). The V gene lost 10 bases and the J gene lost 0 bases, with 14 bases spanning the gap. Germline lookup yields CDR1 SNHLY and CDR2 FYNNEI. This CDR3 spans 14 amino acids. For the CDR3, the DNA is TGTGCCACCAACAGGGACTGGAGCACAGATACGCAGTATTTT. It specifies CATNRDWSTDTQYF.

The J gene is TRBJ2-4, the V gene TRBV11-1, with a weak D call TRBD1 (5 bases). CDR3 size: 16 residues. Per germline, CDR1 SGHAT and CDR2 FQDESV (reference sequence). V shed 5 bases and J shed 0 bases, with 14 bases lying between them. CDR3 residues: CASSPIRTLAKNIQYF. The CDR3 bases are TGTGCCAGCAGCCCAATTCGGACACTAGCCAAAAACATTCAGTACTTC.

The V gene is TRBV7-9, the J gene TRBJ2-7; D possibly corresponds to TRBD2 (6 bases). Trimming took 6 bases from V and 4 from J, leaving 19 bases between them. This CDR3 has 15 residues. In germline, CDR1 is SEHNR, CDR2 FQNEAQ (reference sequence). CDR3 DNA: TGTGCCAGCAGTCGAGCAAATGTCGGAGGGTACGAGCAGTACTTC. Protein product: CASSRANVGGYEQYF.

This clonotype was seen a handful of times. V is TRBV19 and J is TRBJ2-7; 9 bases agree with TRBD1. Losses at the gene ends were 9 bases for V and 5 bases for J; bases not matched to a gene: 2. The germline V gene has CDR1 LNHDA and CDR2 SQIVND (reference sequence). The CDR3 is 11 residues long. CDR3 sequence (DNA): TGTGCCAGCACAGGGGGCAACGAGCAGTACTTC. Protein product: CASTGGNEQYF.

The gene calls are TRBV21-1 and TRBJ1-1; the DNA was not used to check the table's D call, TRBD1. TRBV21-1 is described as a pseudogene. This CDR3 contains 14 residues. CDR3: CASKGKGVDTEAFF. The CDR3 coding sequence is TGTGCCAGCAAGGGAAAGGGAGTGGACACTGAAGCTTTCTTT.

The genes are TRBV6-5 and TRBJ1-1; TRBD1 matches 7 bases. Germline V gene data show CDR1 as MNHEY and CDR2 as SVGAGI. V lost 5 bases, J lost 11 bases, and 11 bases stayed unmatched. CDR3 length equals 13 residues. The CDR3, as DNA: TGTGCCAGCAGTAAGTACAGGGGAGGTATGGCTTTCTTT. This encodes CASSKYRGGMAFF.

This clonotype was seen many times. The CDR3 loop reads CASSLGGRVSTDTQYF. The CDR3 nucleotides are TGCGCCAGCAGCTTGGGTGGCAGGGTGAGCACAGATACGCAGTATTTT. This chain links TRBV5-1 with TRBJ2-3, with D possibly TRBD1 on 5 matching bases. The germline CDR1 and CDR2 sequences are SGHRS and YFSETQ. Trimming left V 0 bases short and J 0 bases short, with 11 bases between. The CDR3 runs to 16 residues.

This chain links TRBV3-1 with TRBJ2-4; D is unresolved. This CDR3 has 13 amino acids. V lost 0 bases to trimming and J lost 12 bases, with 12 bases between them. Germline CDR1 reads LGHDT; CDR2 reads YNNKEL (reference sequence). The CDR3 nucleotides are TGTGCCAGCAGCCAAGATATTGGCAGCTCTCAGTACTTC. It yields the protein CASSQDIGSSQYF.

This clonotype was detected once. In nucleotides, the CDR3 is TGTGCCAGCAGGGGGACAGTGTATAGCAATCAGCCCCAGCATTTT. Its translation: CASRGTVYSNQPQHF. The J gene is TRBJ1-5, the V gene TRBV6-6; 7 bases agree with TRBD1. V trimming: 6 bases; J trimming: 0 bases; junction bases outside the gene matches: 5. CDR1 is MNHNY and CDR2 is SVGAGI in the germline V gene (reference sequence). This CDR3 contains 15 residues.

This chain connects TRBV4-3 to TRBJ2-3; 9 bases line up with TRBD1. CDR3 size: 13 residues. The V gene end was trimmed by 1 base and the J gene end by 15 bases; junction bases not matched to a gene: 8. Germline V gives CDR1 LGHNA, CDR2 YSLEER. DNA of the CDR3: TGCGCCAGCAGCCAAGCTGGAGACAGGGGGATTTATTTT. It encodes CASSQAGDRGIYF.

The CDR3 sequence is CSATPGWPGTDTQYF. CDR3 coding DNA: TGCAGTGCGACCCCGGGTTGGCCGGGCACAGATACGCAGTATTTT. This chain connects TRBV20-1 to TRBJ2-3; D uncertain. The CDR3 is 15 amino acids. Germline-derived CDR1 and CDR2 are DFQATT and SNEGSKA (reference sequence). Between the trimmed V and J ends, which lost 6 bases and 1 base, there was a span of 17 bases.

V usage is TRBV20-1 and J usage is TRBJ2-1; D gene uncertain. Per germline, CDR1 DFQATT and CDR2 SNEGSKA (reference sequence). V was pared by 3 bases and J by 8 bases, with 5 bases between. This CDR3 is built from 10 residues. The chain's CDR3 is CSASNYEQFF. CDR3 in DNA: TGCAGTGCTAGTAACTATGAGCAGTTCTTC.

This clonotype was found a few times. The rearrangement joins TRBV2 to TRBJ2-7; 10 bases fit TRBD1. V gave up 5 bases and J gave up 4 bases; unmatched junction bases: 5. The CDR3 contains 14 residues. Germline-derived CDR1 and CDR2 are SNHLY and FYNNEI. The CDR3 sequence: CASSRDRGGYEQYV. Written as DNA, the CDR3 is TGTGCCAGCAGTCGGGACAGGGGAGGGTACGAGCAGTACGTC.